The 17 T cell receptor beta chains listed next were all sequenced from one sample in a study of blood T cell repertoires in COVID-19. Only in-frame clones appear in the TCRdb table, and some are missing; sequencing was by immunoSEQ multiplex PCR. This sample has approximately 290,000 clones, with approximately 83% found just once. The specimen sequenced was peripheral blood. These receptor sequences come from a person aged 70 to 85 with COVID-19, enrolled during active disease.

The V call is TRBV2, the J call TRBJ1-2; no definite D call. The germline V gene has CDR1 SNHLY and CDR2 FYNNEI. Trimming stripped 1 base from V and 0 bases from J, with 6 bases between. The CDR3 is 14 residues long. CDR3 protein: CASSEVGANYGYTF. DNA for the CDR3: TGTGCCAGCAGTGAAGTGGGAGCTAACTATGGCTACACCTTC.

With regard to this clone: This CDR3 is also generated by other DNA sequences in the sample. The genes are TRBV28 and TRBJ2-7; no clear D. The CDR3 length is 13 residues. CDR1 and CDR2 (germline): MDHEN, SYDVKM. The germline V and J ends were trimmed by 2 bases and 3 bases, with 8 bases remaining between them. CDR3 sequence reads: CASSLGQSYEQYF. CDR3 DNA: TGTGCCAGCAGTTTAGGGCAGAGCTACGAGCAGTACTTC.

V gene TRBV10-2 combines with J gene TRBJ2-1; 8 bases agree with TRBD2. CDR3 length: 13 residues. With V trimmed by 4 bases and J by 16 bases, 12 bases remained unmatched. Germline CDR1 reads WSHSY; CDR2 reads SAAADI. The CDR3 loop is CASSVEPSGGYFF. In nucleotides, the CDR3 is TGCGCCAGCAGTGTGGAACCAAGCGGGGGATACTTCTTC.

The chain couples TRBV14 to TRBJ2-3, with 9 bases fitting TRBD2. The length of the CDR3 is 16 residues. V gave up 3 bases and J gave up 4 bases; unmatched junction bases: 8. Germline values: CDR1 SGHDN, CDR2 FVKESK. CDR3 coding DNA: TGTGCCAGCAGCCATAACGTAGCGGGAGCGGCAGATACGCAGTATTTT. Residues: CASSHNVAGAADTQYF. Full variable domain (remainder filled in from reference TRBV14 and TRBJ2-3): EAGVTQFPSHSVIEKGQTVTLRCDPISGHDNLYWYRRVMGKEIKFLLHFVKESKQDESGMPNNRFLAERTGGTYSTLKVQPAELEDSGVYFCASSHNVAGAADTQYFGPGTRLTVL.

DNA for the CDR3: TGTGCCAGCAGCCCACGGGCAGATACGCAGTATTTT. Translating it yields CASSPRADTQYF. The chain links TRBV7-9 to TRBJ2-3; D not certain. This CDR3 contains 12 residues. The germline gives CDR1 SEHNR, CDR2 FQNEAQ (reference sequence). V dropped 5 bases and J dropped 4 bases, with 7 bases sitting between them.

The DNA of the CDR3 is TGTGCCAGCAGCGAGCTATCGGGAAGCATTCAGTACTTC. Protein: CASSELSGSIQYF. J is TRBJ2-4 and V is TRBV7-9, with D possibly TRBD2 on 5 matching bases. The CDR3 covers 13 residues. The V gene lost 5 bases and the J gene lost 9 bases, with 14 bases spanning the gap. CDR1 and CDR2 (germline): SEHNR, FQNEAQ (reference sequence). Drawing the rest from reference TRBV7-9 and TRBJ2-4, the complete variable domain is DTGVSQNPRHKITKRGQNVTFRCDPISEHNRLYWYRQTLGQGPEFLTYFQNEAQLEKSRLLSDRFSAERPKGSFSTLEIQRTEQGDSAMYLCASSELSGSIQYFGAGTRLSVL.

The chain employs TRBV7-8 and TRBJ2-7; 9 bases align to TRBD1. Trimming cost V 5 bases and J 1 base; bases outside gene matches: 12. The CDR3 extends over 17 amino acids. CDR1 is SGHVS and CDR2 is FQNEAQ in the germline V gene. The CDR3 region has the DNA TGTGCCAGCAGCCGATATAGAGGAGGACAGGGGTCCTACGAGCAGTACTTC. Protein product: CASSRYRGGQGSYEQYF.

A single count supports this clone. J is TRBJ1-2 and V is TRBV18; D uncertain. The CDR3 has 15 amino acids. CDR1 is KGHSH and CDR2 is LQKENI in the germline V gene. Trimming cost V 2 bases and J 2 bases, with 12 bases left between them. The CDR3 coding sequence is TGTGCCAGCTCACCAAACCCCCAGTTGAACTATGGCTACACCTTC. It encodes CASSPNPQLNYGYTF.

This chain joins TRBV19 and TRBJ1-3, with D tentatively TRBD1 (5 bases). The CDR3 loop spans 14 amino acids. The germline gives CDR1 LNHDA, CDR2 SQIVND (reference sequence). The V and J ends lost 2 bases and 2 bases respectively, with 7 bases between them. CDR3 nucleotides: TGTGCCAGTAGTATACAGGGCCCTGGAAACACCATATATTTT. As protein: CASSIQGPGNTIYF.

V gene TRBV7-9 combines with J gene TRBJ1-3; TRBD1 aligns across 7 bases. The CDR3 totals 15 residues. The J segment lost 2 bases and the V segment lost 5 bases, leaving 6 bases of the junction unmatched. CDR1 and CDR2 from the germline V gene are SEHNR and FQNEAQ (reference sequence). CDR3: CASSAITGAGNTIYF. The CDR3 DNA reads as TGTGCCAGCAGCGCCATCACAGGGGCTGGAAACACCATATATTTT.

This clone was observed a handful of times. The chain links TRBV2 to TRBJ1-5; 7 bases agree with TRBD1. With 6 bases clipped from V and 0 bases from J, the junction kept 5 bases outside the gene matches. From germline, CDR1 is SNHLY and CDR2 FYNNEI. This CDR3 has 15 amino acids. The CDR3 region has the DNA TGTGCCAGCAGCCCCGGGACAGCTAGCAATCAGCCCCAGCATTTT. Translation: CASSPGTASNQPQHF.

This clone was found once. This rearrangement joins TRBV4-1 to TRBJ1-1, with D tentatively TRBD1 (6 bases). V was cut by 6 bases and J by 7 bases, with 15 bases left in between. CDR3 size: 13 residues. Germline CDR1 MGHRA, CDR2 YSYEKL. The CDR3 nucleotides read TGCGCCAGCAGTCCTCAGGGGCGGATTGAAGCTTTCTTT. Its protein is CASSPQGRIEAFF.

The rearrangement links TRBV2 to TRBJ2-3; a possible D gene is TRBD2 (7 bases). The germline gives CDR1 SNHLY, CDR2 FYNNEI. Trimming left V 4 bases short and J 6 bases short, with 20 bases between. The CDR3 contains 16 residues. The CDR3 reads CASSARGLAAGDTQYF. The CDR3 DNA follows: TGTGCCAGCAGTGCCCGGGGGCTAGCGGCAGGGGATACGCAGTATTTT.

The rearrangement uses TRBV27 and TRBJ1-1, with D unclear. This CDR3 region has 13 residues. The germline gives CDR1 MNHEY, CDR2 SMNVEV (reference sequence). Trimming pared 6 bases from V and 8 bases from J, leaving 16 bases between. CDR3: CASSIVFRSEAFF. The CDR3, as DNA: TGTGCCAGCAGCATAGTCTTTCGATCGGAAGCTTTCTTT.

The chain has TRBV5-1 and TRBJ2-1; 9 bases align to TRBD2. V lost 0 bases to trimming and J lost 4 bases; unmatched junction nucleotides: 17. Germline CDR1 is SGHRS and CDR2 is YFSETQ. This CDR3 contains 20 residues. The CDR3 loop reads CASSLVRGGRAGGLYNEQFF. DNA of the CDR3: TGCGCCAGCAGCTTGGTTCGTGGCGGGAGGGCCGGGGGACTATACAATGAGCAGTTCTTC.

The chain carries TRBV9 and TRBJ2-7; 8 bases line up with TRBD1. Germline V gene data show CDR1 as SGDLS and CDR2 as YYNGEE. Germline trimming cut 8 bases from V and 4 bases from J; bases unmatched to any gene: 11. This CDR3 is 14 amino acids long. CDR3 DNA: TGTGCCAGAATCCCCGAAGACAGGGGATACGAGCAGTACTTC. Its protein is CARIPEDRGYEQYF.

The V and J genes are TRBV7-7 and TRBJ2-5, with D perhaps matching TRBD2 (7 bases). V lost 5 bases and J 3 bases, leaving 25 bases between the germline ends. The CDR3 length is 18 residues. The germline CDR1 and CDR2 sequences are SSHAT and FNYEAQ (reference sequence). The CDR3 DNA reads TGTGCCAGCAGCCCGAGTCGGGGGGCGGCTCCAGGGGAAGAGACCCAGTACTTC. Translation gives CASSPSRGAAPGEETQYF.